These 30 T cell receptor beta chains originate from one sample sequenced in a study of tissue T cells after allogeneic stem cell transplantation. TCRdb's copy holds only in-frame clones and misses some; the assay was immunoSEQ multiplex PCR. The sample carries hundreds of clones, approximately 61% recorded once. Sequencing used heart tissue, obtained at autopsy. The receptors derive from a female patient aged 40-69 years with steroid-refractory graft-versus-host disease after an allogeneic stem cell transplant. Some T cells could come from the graft donor.

The chain recombines TRBV27 with TRBJ1-1; D is unresolved. Germline V CDR1 and CDR2: MNHEY, SMNVEV (reference sequence). This CDR3 is 12 amino acids long. Trimming removed 4 bases at V and 2 bases at J, with 5 bases between. DNA of the CDR3: TGTGCCAGCAGTTCGATAAACACTGAAGCTTTCTTT. Encoded protein: CASSSINTEAFF.

The chain employs TRBV12-3 or TRBV12-4 and TRBJ1-2; D gene ambiguous. V was cut by 2 bases and J by 3 bases, with 7 bases left in between. The CDR3 runs 13 residues. CDR3 residues: CASSLRVYYGYTF. The CDR3 DNA is TGTGCCAGCAGTTTACGGGTTTACTATGGCTACACCTTC.

This chain joins TRBV2 and TRBJ1-2; D unresolved. CDR1 is SNHLY and CDR2 is FYNNEI in the germline V gene. V was cut by 11 bases and J by 6 bases, with 13 bases left in between. This CDR3 comprises 11 residues. The CDR3 here is CASRTGNGYTF. CDR3 DNA: TGTGCCTCCAGGACGGGGAATGGCTACACCTTC.

This chain links TRBV7-2 with TRBJ1-5, with D unclear. The CDR3 is made up of 14 amino acids. Germline V gene sequence: CDR1 SGHTA, CDR2 FQGNSA. V dropped 3 bases and J dropped 4 bases, with 10 bases sitting between them. The CDR3 region has the DNA TGTGCCAGCAGCTTCCAGGACGGGAATCAGCCCCAGCATTTT. Translated: CASSFQDGNQPQHF.

This chain connects TRBV6-5 to TRBJ1-6; no reliable D call. Per the germline V gene, CDR1 is MNHEY and CDR2 is SVGAGI. The V end lost 3 bases, the J end lost 10 bases, and 10 bases lay between the germline ends. This CDR3 is built from 13 residues. The CDR3 sequence: CASSYELGSPLHF. CDR3 bases: TGTGCCAGCAGTTATGAGTTGGGGTCACCCCTCCACTTT.

The chain recombines TRBV12-3 or TRBV12-4 with TRBJ1-5; D ambiguous. The length of the CDR3 is 12 residues. Between the trimmed V and J ends, which lost 2 bases and 15 bases, there was a span of 14 bases. Here the CDR3 reads CASSLSARSRHF. The CDR3 DNA sequence: TGTGCCAGCAGTTTAAGTGCTCGTAGTCGGCATTTT.

The chain uses TRBV3-1 (or the pseudogene TRBV3-2) and TRBJ1-1; no firm D call. Trimming pared 1 base from V and 7 bases from J, leaving 13 bases between. The CDR3 runs to 14 residues. Germline CDR1 LGHDT, CDR2 YNNKEL (reference sequence). CDR3 amino acids: CASSQGAHWSEAFF. The CDR3 DNA is TGTGCCAGCAGCCAAGGGGCGCACTGGAGTGAAGCTTTCTTT.

This chain joins TRBV2 and TRBJ2-1; 8 bases line up with TRBD2. Germline lookup yields CDR1 SNHLY and CDR2 FYNNEI. This CDR3 contains 13 residues. J was trimmed by 8 bases and V by 7 bases; bases with no gene match: 7. The CDR3 DNA reads TGTGCCAGCATACAGCGGGAGTTGTATGAGCAGTTCTTC. It encodes CASIQRELYEQFF.

The gene calls are TRBV10-3 and TRBJ1-2; D is unresolved. This CDR3 contains 13 residues. Per the germline V gene, CDR1 is ENHRY and CDR2 is SYGVKD. Trimming removed 3 bases from V and 5 bases from J, with 10 bases in between. Written as DNA, the CDR3 is TGTGCCATCAGTGACTCCCGGGGTTATGGCTACACCTTC. As protein: CAISDSRGYGYTF.

V gene TRBV7-6 combines with J gene TRBJ1-3; the D is unclear. Germline V gene lookup returns CDR1 SGHVS and CDR2 FNYEAQ. The CDR3 loop spans 14 amino acids. Trimming took off 5 bases at V and 5 bases at J, with 13 bases between the two ends. This CDR3 is CASSNRHLRNTIYF. Written as DNA, the CDR3 is TGTGCCAGCAGCAACCGACATTTACGAAACACCATATATTTT.

The chain combines TRBV7-8 with TRBJ2-2; the match to TRBD1 covers 10 bases. Germline V lookup: CDR1 SGHVS, CDR2 FQNEAQ. The junction had 6 bases not matched to a gene; V was cut back by 2 bases and J by 0 bases. The CDR3 length is 18 residues. The CDR3 sequence is CASSLPGTGASNTGELFF. In DNA, the CDR3 is TGTGCCAGCAGCTTACCCGGGACAGGGGCCTCGAACACCGGGGAGCTGTTTTTT.

This clone was seen just once. The genes are TRBV9 and TRBJ2-5; a possible D gene is TRBD2 (6 bases). There are 15 residues in the CDR3. CDR1 is SGDLS, CDR2 YYNGEE, per germline. Trimming pared 0 bases from V and 4 bases from J, leaving 13 bases between. Here the CDR3 reads CASSVGGAQGETQYF. CDR3 sequence (DNA): TGTGCCAGCAGCGTAGGCGGGGCCCAGGGAGAGACCCAGTACTTC.

This chain joins TRBV10-3 and TRBJ2-3; 8 nucleotides line up with TRBD1. Germline V gives CDR1 ENHRY, CDR2 SYGVKD. Trimming removed 4 bases from V and 3 bases from J; junction bases left unmatched: 6. CDR3 length: 15 amino acids. The CDR3 here is CAISGTGGLTDTQYF. The CDR3 nucleotides read TGTGCCATCAGTGGAACAGGGGGTTTGACAGATACGCAGTATTTT.

The chain combines TRBV12-5 with TRBJ1-4; TRBD1 might be the D (5 bases). CDR1 is LGHNT and CDR2 is FRNRAP in the germline V gene. This CDR3 spans 14 amino acids. V was trimmed by 3 bases and J by 8 bases, leaving 13 bases between them. The CDR3 DNA reads TGTGCTAGTGGTTTAGGGCAGGGAAAGGAAAAACTGTTTTTT. Translation: CASGLGQGKEKLFF. Complete variable domain (other parts from reference TRBV12-5 and TRBJ1-4): DARVTQTPRHKVTEMGQEVTMRCQPILGHNTVFWYRQTMMQGLELLAYFRNRAPLDDSGMPKDRFSAEMPDATLATLKIQPSEPRDSAVYFCASGLGQGKEKLFFGSGTQLSVL.

V gene TRBV7-2 combines with J gene TRBJ2-5; the D gene could be TRBD1 or TRBD2 (6 bases each). From germline, CDR1 is SGHTA and CDR2 FQGNSA. The V end was cut by 4 bases, the J end by 9 bases, with 12 bases between. CDR3 size: 12 residues. The CDR3 DNA sequence: TGTGCCAGCAGCTCCCTAAGGGGGGCCCAGTACTTC. Residues: CASSSLRGAQYF.

The chain combines TRBV19 with TRBJ1-1; 7 nucleotides line up with TRBD1. Germline V gene data show CDR1 as LNHDA and CDR2 as SQIVND (reference sequence). The CDR3 runs to 15 residues. V was clipped by 5 bases and J by 4 bases; unmatched bases: 10. CDR3 bases: TGTGCCAGTAGTCAGCCGACAGGGACTAGCACTGAAGCTTTCTTT. Translating it yields CASSQPTGTSTEAFF.

This rearrangement joins TRBV15 to TRBJ2-1; D gene uncertain. CDR3 length: 16 residues. Trimming took 0 bases from V and 4 from J, leaving 13 bases between them. The germline gives CDR1 LNHNV, CDR2 YYDKDF (reference sequence). The CDR3 loop is CATSRDSTSLYNEQFF. The DNA of the CDR3 is TGTGCCACCAGCAGAGATTCCACGTCTCTTTACAATGAGCAGTTCTTC.

The V and J genes are TRBV27 and TRBJ1-6; 7 bases are a match to TRBD1. Germline values: CDR1 MNHEY, CDR2 SMNVEV (reference sequence). V shed 0 bases, J shed 9 bases, and the junction held 2 bases outside the gene matches. The CDR3 consists of 14 residues. The CDR3 DNA reads TGTGCCAGCAGTTTATCTCCAGGGGGTTCACCCCTCCACTTT. It yields the protein CASSLSPGGSPLHF.

The rearrangement uses TRBV7-9 and TRBJ2-2, with D hard to call. CDR3 length: 15 amino acids. V dropped 5 bases and J dropped 5 bases, with 15 bases sitting between them. CDR1 and CDR2 from the germline V gene are SEHNR and FQNEAQ (reference sequence). The CDR3: CASSPPLGHTGELFF. The CDR3 DNA reads as TGTGCCAGCAGCCCACCACTGGGTCATACCGGGGAGCTGTTTTTT.

The rearrangement links TRBV3-1 (or the pseudogene TRBV3-2) to TRBJ2-1; D not resolved. The V end was cut by 3 bases, the J end by 6 bases, with 3 bases between. The CDR3 covers 11 residues. Germline lookup yields CDR1 LGHDT and CDR2 YNNKEL (reference sequence). In nucleotides, the CDR3 is TGTGCCAGCAGCCATCCCAATGAGCAGTTCTTC. Translated, it gives CASSHPNEQFF.

The chain links TRBV18 to TRBJ1-4; tentatively, D is TRBD1 (6 bases). V lost 4 bases, J lost 7 bases, and 10 bases lay in between. Germline loops: CDR1 KGHSH, CDR2 LQKENI. The CDR3 totals 13 residues. This CDR3 reads CASSQGGGEKLFF. CDR3 in DNA: TGTGCCAGCTCACAAGGGGGAGGTGAAAAACTGTTTTTT.

This chain links TRBV18 with TRBJ1-2, with TRBD1 matching 9 bases. The germline V gene encodes CDR1 KGHSH and CDR2 LQKENI. This CDR3 is built from 14 residues. Unmatched junction bases numbered 0, after V lost 0 bases and J lost 4 bases. The CDR3 coding sequence is TGTGCCAGCTCACCACCGGGACAGGGCTATGGCTACACCTTC. It is translated as CASSPPGQGYGYTF.

The rearrangement links TRBV28 to TRBJ2-3; D may be TRBD2 (6 bases). V lost 4 bases and J lost 11, with 13 bases in between. Germline V gene lookup returns CDR1 MDHEN and CDR2 SYDVKM. The CDR3 spans 12 residues. The CDR3 sequence is CASSSPRGGQYF. CDR3 sequence (DNA): TGTGCCAGCAGTTCCCCCCGGGGAGGGCAGTATTTT.

The gene calls are TRBV27 and TRBJ1-5, with D unresolved. The CDR3 contains 15 residues. Germline-derived CDR1 and CDR2 are MNHEY and SMNVEV (reference sequence). Trimming took 4 bases from V and 0 from J, leaving 10 bases between them. This CDR3 reads CASSSSAFSNQPQHF. In nucleotides, the CDR3 is TGTGCCAGCAGTTCCTCAGCGTTTAGCAATCAGCCCCAGCATTTT.

This clone has a handful of counts. The genes are TRBV5-1 and TRBJ1-5; 11 positions match TRBD1. CDR3 length equals 14 residues. In germline, CDR1 is SGHRS, CDR2 YFSETQ. The junction had 1 base not matched to a gene; V was cut back by 3 bases and J by 5 bases. The CDR3 DNA follows: TGCGCCAGCAGCTGGACAGGGGGCGATCAGCCCCAGCATTTT. Translated, it gives CASSWTGGDQPQHF.

The V call is TRBV27, the J call TRBJ2-7; 8 positions match TRBD1. The junction had 4 bases not matched to a gene; V was cut back by 3 bases and J by 3 bases. Looked up from germline, CDR1 is MNHEY and CDR2 is SMNVEV (reference sequence). The CDR3 has 14 residues. CDR3 sequence (DNA): TGTGCCAGCAGTTTGATGACAGGGGTCTACGAGCAGTACTTC. It encodes CASSLMTGVYEQYF.

This chain connects TRBV2 to TRBJ1-3, with TRBD1 matching over 9 bases. J was trimmed by 2 bases and V by 5 bases; bases with no gene match: 4. CDR1 is SNHLY and CDR2 is FYNNEI in the germline V gene. This CDR3 contains 15 residues. CDR3 protein: CASSWDRVTGNTIYF. CDR3 DNA: TGTGCCAGCAGTTGGGACAGGGTTACTGGAAACACCATATATTTT. Variable domain in full (rest from reference TRBV2 and TRBJ1-3): EPEVTQTPSHQVTQMGQEVILRCVPISNHLYFYWYRQILGQKVEFLVSFYNNEISEKSEIFDDQFSVERPDGSNFTLKIRSTKLEDSAMYFCASSWDRVTGNTIYFGEGSWLTVV.

The chain carries TRBV23-1 and TRBJ1-6; D remains unclear. TRBV23-1 is marked as an open reading frame, function uncertain. The CDR3 loop spans 16 amino acids. Between the trimmed V and J ends, which lost 0 bases and 0 bases, there was a span of 6 bases. This chain's CDR3 is CASSQSACSYNSPLHF. The CDR3 coding sequence is TGCGCCAGCAGTCAATCGGCGTGCTCCTATAATTCACCCCTCCACTTT.

This clone was seen a handful of times. This chain joins TRBV19 and TRBJ1-1; the D is unclear. This CDR3 contains 14 residues. Germline V CDR1 and CDR2: LNHDA, SQIVND (reference sequence). V lost 4 bases and J 0 bases, leaving 9 bases between the germline ends. The CDR3 nucleotides read TGTGCCAGTAGTAAAGTGGTGATGAACACTGAAGCTTTCTTT. Translating it yields CASSKVVMNTEAFF. The full variable domain, completed using reference TRBV19 and TRBJ1-1, is DGGITQSPKYLFRKEGQNVTLSCEQNLNHDAMYWYRQDPGQGLRLIYYSQIVNDFQKGDIAEGYSVSREKKESFPLTVTSAQKNPTAFYLCASSKVVMNTEAFFGQGTRLTVV.

This clone was found a few times. The chain has TRBV6-5 and TRBJ1-5, with D hard to call. Germline CDR1 reads MNHEY; CDR2 reads SVGAGI. The ends were cut back, 3 bases at V and 7 bases at J, with 10 bases in the middle. The CDR3 contains 13 residues. CDR3 DNA: TGTGCCAGCAGTTATGGGAACGAACAGCCCCAGCATTTT. It translates to CASSYGNEQPQHF.